The 8 T cell receptor beta chains presented below share a single source sample, sequenced in a study of CD8 T cells in Susac syndrome. With random hexamers, reverse transcription was performed on roughly 0.45 to 1 ug of RNA. A single record per CDR3 protein comes from TCRdb applying MiXCR to the immunoSEQ multiplex PCR reads. The data contain under 200,000 distinct CDR3 sequences, approximately 95% of them seen just once; the ten biggest clones take up around 0.1%. Source material: CD4+ T cells from PBMCs. These TCRs come from a human donor in good health.

The V gene is TRBV30, the J gene TRBJ1-5, with D perhaps matching TRBD1 (6 bases). This CDR3 is 13 amino acids long. Germline loops: CDR1 GTSNPN, CDR2 SVGIG (reference sequence). V was cut by 2 bases and J by 4 bases, with 9 bases left in between. The CDR3 is CAWSLGANQPQHF. Here the CDR3 DNA reads TGTGCCTGGAGTCTGGGGGCAAATCAGCCCCAGCATTTT. The whole variable domain, filled in from reference TRBV30 and TRBJ1-5, reads SQTIHQWPATLVQPVGSPLSLECTVEGTSNPNLYWYRQAAGRGLQLLFYSVGIGQISSEVPQNLSASRPQDRQFILSSKKLLLSDSGFYLCAWSLGANQPQHFGDGTRLSIL.

This clonotype occurred a few times. This sequence joins TRBV7-2 and TRBJ2-7; 9 bases are a match to TRBD1. Germline V gives CDR1 SGHTA, CDR2 FQGNSA. The CDR3 is 13 residues long. V shed 7 bases and J 1 base; nucleotides not matched to a gene: 2. The DNA of the CDR3 is TGTGCCAGCACCGGACAGGGGTCCTACGAGCAGTACTTC. This encodes CASTGQGSYEQYF.

The V call is TRBV11-2, the J call TRBJ1-2; D is possibly TRBD1 (5 bases). Trimming pared 4 bases from V and 1 base from J, leaving 13 bases between. The germline V gene has CDR1 SGHAT and CDR2 FQNNGV. The CDR3 consists of 15 residues. CDR3 sequence: CASSSHRIRNYGYTF. The CDR3 DNA is TGTGCCAGCAGCTCTCACAGGATTCGTAACTATGGCTACACCTTC.

The chain carries TRBV11-2 and TRBJ1-4; 7 nucleotides agree with TRBD1. This CDR3 comprises 14 residues. The junction had 4 bases not matched to a gene; V was cut back by 5 bases and J by 4 bases. Germline V lookup: CDR1 SGHAT, CDR2 FQNNGV. The CDR3 DNA follows: TGTGCCAGCAGCCAAGGACAGGATAATGAAAAACTGTTTTTT. Residues: CASSQGQDNEKLFF.

V is TRBV7-6 and J is TRBJ1-2; 7 nucleotides agree with TRBD1. After removal of 5 bases from V and 3 bases from J, the junction contained 6 bases not matched to a gene. Germline V gene sequence: CDR1 SGHVS, CDR2 FNYEAQ. The CDR3 loop spans 14 amino acids. DNA for the CDR3: TGTGCCAGCAGCCTGGCAGGGGGTGACTATGGCTACACCTTC. It is translated as CASSLAGGDYGYTF.

The chain is built from TRBV10-3 and TRBJ1-1, with a weak D call TRBD1 (5 bases). Trimming cost V 6 bases and J 1 base, with 12 bases left between them. Germline CDR1 and CDR2: ENHRY and SYGVKD. This CDR3 contains 14 residues. Here the CDR3 DNA reads TGTGCCATCAGCGATGTGAGGGGGAACACTGAAGCTTTCTTT. Protein: CAISDVRGNTEAFF.

The genes are TRBV24-1 and TRBJ2-3, with D possibly being TRBD2 (5 bases). Germline CDR1 KGHDR, CDR2 SFDVKD. V lost 3 bases, J lost 6 bases, and 24 bases lay in between. This CDR3 has 18 residues. The CDR3 spells CATSDPGFSSGNADTQYF. The CDR3 nucleotides read TGTGCCACCAGTGATCCCGGATTTTCGTCCGGGAACGCCGATACGCAGTATTTT.

The rearrangement joins TRBV29-1 to TRBJ2-5; no clear D. Trimming took 6 bases from V and 0 from J, leaving 5 bases between them. The CDR3 has 11 residues. Germline V gene sequence: CDR1 SQVTM, CDR2 ANQGSEA. CDR3 in amino acids: CSVWDQETQYF. CDR3 sequence (DNA): TGCAGCGTGTGGGACCAAGAGACCCAGTACTTC.